Only a few counts were recorded for the clone carrying this T cell receptor beta chain. Its antigen is not known. The CDR3 extends over 12 amino acids. V lost 1 base and J 2 bases, leaving 3 bases between the germline ends. Germline V gene sequence: CDR1 MGHRA, CDR2 YSYEKL. This entry is derived from a study of cytomegalovirus exposure and HLA in healthy donors. The PCR used 60 Vbeta and 13 Jbeta primers. The method was immunoSEQ multiplex PCR; TCRdb's version includes in-frame clones alone and lacks a portion of them. The data hold over 150,000 clones, with roughly 75% observed a single time. The study's findings and limits: The only immune exposure information that was available was CMV serostatus. More clonal expansion characterized HLA-associated TCR beta chains than equally common others in a later analysis. Altogether, about 160 TCR beta chains were recorded as cytomegalovirus-associated.

Sequencing input: PBMCs. The chain uses TRBV4-1 and TRBJ2-7; D unclear. This sequence originates from a man younger than 35 in good health and CMV-seronegative. CDR3 DNA: TGCGCCAGCAGCCAAGGTACCTACGAGCAGTACTTC. As protein: CASSQGTYEQYF.